The 10 T cell receptor beta chains in this list originate from one sample, sequenced in a study of blood T cell repertoires in COVID-19. Produced via immunoSEQ multiplex PCR; TCRdb's table is partial and in-frame only. This table holds 150,000 to 200,000 clones, approximately 95% found once. The sequencing sample was made of peripheral blood. The receptors shown here come from a woman aged 50 to 60 with acute or convalescent COVID-19.

In this sample, this clone turned up once. The chain links TRBV6-4 to TRBJ2-3; TRBD1 might be the D (5 bases). This CDR3 contains 13 residues. Trimming pared 4 bases from V and 5 bases from J, leaving 10 bases between. CDR1 is MRHNA, CDR2 SNTAGT, per germline. This chain's CDR3 is CASSARQRDTQYF. Written as DNA, the CDR3 is TGTGCCAGCAGTGCCCGACAGCGAGATACGCAGTATTTT.

The chain links TRBV14 to TRBJ2-7; 10 bases fit TRBD2. This CDR3 spans 18 amino acids. The germline V gene encodes CDR1 SGHDN and CDR2 FVKESK. V was clipped by 3 bases and J by 0 bases; unmatched bases: 11. CDR3 sequence: CASSQWGLAGGSSYEQYF. For the CDR3, the DNA is TGTGCCAGCAGCCAGTGGGGATTAGCGGGAGGTAGCTCCTACGAGCAGTACTTC. Full variable domain (remainder filled in from reference TRBV14 and TRBJ2-7): EAGVTQFPSHSVIEKGQTVTLRCDPISGHDNLYWYRRVMGKEIKFLLHFVKESKQDESGMPNNRFLAERTGGTYSTLKVQPAELEDSGVYFCASSQWGLAGGSSYEQYFGPGTRLTVT.

The chain links TRBV7-9 to TRBJ2-7; 11 nucleotides align to TRBD2. V lost 0 bases to trimming and J lost 0 bases; unmatched junction nucleotides: 1. Germline loops: CDR1 SEHNR, CDR2 FQNEAQ (reference sequence). This CDR3 is 16 amino acids long. This CDR3 is CASSLAGLAVSYEQYF. CDR3 in DNA: TGTGCCAGCAGCTTAGCGGGACTAGCGGTCTCCTACGAGCAGTACTTC.

The chain couples TRBV2 to TRBJ1-6; 8 nucleotides line up with TRBD1. Germline lookup yields CDR1 SNHLY and CDR2 FYNNEI. V was pared by 1 base and J by 9 bases, with 5 bases of the junction left unmatched. The CDR3 spans 15 residues. Here the CDR3 reads CASSEGTGLTSPLHF. Here the CDR3 DNA reads TGTGCCAGCAGTGAAGGGACAGGGTTGACTTCACCCCTCCACTTT.

The V and J genes are TRBV6-1 and TRBJ2-5; D may be TRBD2 (6 bases). Germline V gene data show CDR1 as MNHNS and CDR2 as SASEGT. The CDR3 runs 18 residues. With 2 bases removed from V and 0 bases from J, the gap between germline ends came to 19 bases. CDR3 region: CASSELRRTGVYQETQYF. The CDR3 coding sequence is TGTGCCAGCAGTGAACTCCGACGGACGGGGGTCTACCAAGAGACCCAGTACTTC.

The chain uses TRBV9 and TRBJ2-3; TRBD2 agrees at 9 bases. The CDR3 extends over 16 amino acids. Germline V gene sequence: CDR1 SGDLS, CDR2 YYNGEE. Trimming removed 2 bases from V and 0 bases from J; junction bases left unmatched: 4. The CDR3 spells CASSVLAGSSTDTQYF. CDR3 coding DNA: TGTGCCAGCAGCGTCCTAGCGGGGAGTAGCACAGATACGCAGTATTTT.

This sequence joins TRBV29-1 and TRBJ2-7, with no clear D. The germline V gene has CDR1 SQVTM and CDR2 ANQGSEA. The germline V and J ends were trimmed by 4 bases and 0 bases, with 10 bases remaining between them. The CDR3 extends over 13 amino acids. CDR3 residues: CSVANSGSYEQYF. The CDR3 nucleotides are TGCAGCGTTGCCAATTCGGGCTCCTACGAGCAGTACTTC.

V gene TRBV5-8 combines with J gene TRBJ2-7, with TRBD2 as a possible D gene (6 bases). Per the germline V gene, CDR1 is SGHTS and CDR2 is YDEGEE. The CDR3 has 15 amino acids. The germline V and J ends were trimmed by 4 bases and 4 bases, with 18 bases remaining between them. In DNA form, the CDR3 reads TGTGCCAGCAGCGGCCCGACGGGACTCCCTTACGAGCAGTACTTC. Translated, it gives CASSGPTGLPYEQYF.

The chain is built from TRBV4-3 and TRBJ2-7; maybe TRBD2 (5 bases). The CDR3 covers 14 residues. V lost 0 bases to trimming and J lost 3 bases, with 9 bases between them. The V gene's germline CDR1 is LGHNA and CDR2 YSLEER. CDR3 nucleotide sequence: TGCGCCAGCAGCCAAGATCTCGGGGTCTACGAGCAGTACTTC. Encoded protein: CASSQDLGVYEQYF.

The chain joins TRBV2 to TRBJ1-5, with 7 nucleotides matching TRBD1. The CDR3 sequence is 16 residues long. V gave up 4 bases and J gave up 2 bases; unmatched junction bases: 8. Germline V gene data show CDR1 as SNHLY and CDR2 as FYNNEI. As DNA, the CDR3 is TGTGCCAGCAGTGGCTTTGACAGGGTGGGCAATCAGCCCCAGCATTTT. Translated, it gives CASSGFDRVGNQPQHF.